This section outlines one T cell receptor (beta chain) sequence together with its context. Repertoires were generated with immunoSEQ multiplex PCR, while TCRdb's copy carries only in-frame clones and drops some. The sample shows hundreds of thousands of clones, around 87% of them seen only once. The data were obtained in a study of shared T cell receptors in the human thymus. This CDR3 contains 16 residues. V gave up 6 bases and J gave up 0 bases, with 18 bases separating them. The germline V gene has CDR1 SQVTM and CDR2 ANQGSEA. The sample was also reused in another study, on human thymus T cells.

This TCR was recovered from a boy under two years old with a congenital heart defect. Sequenced material: thymocytes. This chain uses TRBV29-1 with TRBJ2-4, with D possibly matching TRBD2 (5 bases). In DNA, the CDR3 is TGCAGCGTAGCGGAGGCGGCTAGAGCAGCCAAAAACATTCAGTACTTC. This sequence encodes CSVAEAARAAKNIQYF.